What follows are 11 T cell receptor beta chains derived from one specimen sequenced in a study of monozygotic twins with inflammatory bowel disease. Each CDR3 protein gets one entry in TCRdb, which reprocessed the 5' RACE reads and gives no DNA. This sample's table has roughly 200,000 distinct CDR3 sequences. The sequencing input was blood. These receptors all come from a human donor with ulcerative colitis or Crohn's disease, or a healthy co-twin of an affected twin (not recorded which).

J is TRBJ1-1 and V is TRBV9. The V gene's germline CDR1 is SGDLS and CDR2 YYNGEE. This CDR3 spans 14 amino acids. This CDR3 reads CASSGGGGVTEAFF. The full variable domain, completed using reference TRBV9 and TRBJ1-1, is DSGVTQTPKHLITATGQRVTLRCSPRSGDLSVYWYQQSLDQGLQFLIQYYNGEERAKGNILERFSAQQFPDLHSELNLSSLELGDSALYFCASSGGGGVTEAFFGQGTRLTVV.

The CDR3 loop reads CASSWGAYNEQFF. The chain employs TRBV6-2 or TRBV6-3 and TRBJ2-1; TCRdb reports TRBD1, a call that lacks DNA to check it against. The CDR3 sequence is 13 residues long. CDR1 is MNHEY, CDR2 SVGEGT, per germline.

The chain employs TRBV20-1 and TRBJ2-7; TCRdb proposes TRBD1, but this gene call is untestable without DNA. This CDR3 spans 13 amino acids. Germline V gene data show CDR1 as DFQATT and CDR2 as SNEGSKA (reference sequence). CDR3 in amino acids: CSARGDRVYEQYF.

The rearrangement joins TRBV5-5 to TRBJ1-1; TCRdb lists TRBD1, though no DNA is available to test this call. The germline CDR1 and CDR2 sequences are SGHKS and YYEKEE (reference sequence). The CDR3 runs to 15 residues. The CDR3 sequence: CASSRLPGGDTEAFF.

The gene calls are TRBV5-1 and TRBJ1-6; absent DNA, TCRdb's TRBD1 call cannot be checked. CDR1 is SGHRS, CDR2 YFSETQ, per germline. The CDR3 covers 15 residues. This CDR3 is CASATQTGHQAPLHF.

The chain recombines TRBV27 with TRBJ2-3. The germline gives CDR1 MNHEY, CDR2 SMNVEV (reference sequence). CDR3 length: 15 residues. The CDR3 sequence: CASSSMAVSTDTQYF.

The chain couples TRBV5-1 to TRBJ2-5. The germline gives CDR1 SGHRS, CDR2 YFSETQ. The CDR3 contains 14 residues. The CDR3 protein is CASSPRSSQETQYF.

The CDR3 is CASSSQGIRETQYF. This chain connects TRBV7-2 to TRBJ2-5; TCRdb picks TRBD1, but there is no DNA to check that call. This CDR3 spans 14 amino acids. Germline lookup yields CDR1 SGHTA and CDR2 FQGNSA.

The CDR3 sequence: CSAGGQPPDTQYF. The gene calls are TRBV20-1 and TRBJ2-3; TCRdb lists TRBD1, though no DNA is available to test this call. The CDR3 has 13 amino acids. The germline gives CDR1 DFQATT, CDR2 SNEGSKA (reference sequence).

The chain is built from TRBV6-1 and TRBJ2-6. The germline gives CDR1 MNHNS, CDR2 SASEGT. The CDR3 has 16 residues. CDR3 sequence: CASSATVIDGANVLTF.

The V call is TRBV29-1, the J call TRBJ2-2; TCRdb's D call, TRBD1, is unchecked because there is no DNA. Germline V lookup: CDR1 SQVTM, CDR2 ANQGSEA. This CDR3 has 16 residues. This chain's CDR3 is CSVTDGGRVNTGELFF.